What follows are 10 T cell receptor beta chains derived from one specimen sequenced in a study of metastatic and nonmetastatic thyroid tumors. Patients were all untreated before their thyroid surgery. TCRdb reanalyzed the PCR reads with MiXCR. Of about 43,000 clones listed, under 4% are singletons. Sequencing was performed on blood. These receptors all come from a female donor with papillary thyroid cancer or a benign thyroid nodule (not recorded which). Some clones in this sample may be carry-over from other donors' samples.

This sequence joins TRBV3-1 and TRBJ2-7, with 9 bases fitting TRBD2. The trim removed 3 bases at V and 1 base at J, leaving 10 bases unmatched. The germline V gene encodes CDR1 LGHDT and CDR2 YNNKEL (reference sequence). This CDR3 region has 17 residues. Here the CDR3 reads CASSHLVSSGASYEQYF. The CDR3 coding sequence is TGTGCCAGCAGCCATCTAGTTTCTAGCGGGGCTTCCTACGAGCAGTACTTC.

In its sample, this clone was seen many times. This chain links TRBV12-5 with TRBJ1-1, with no clear D. CDR1 and CDR2 from the germline V gene are LGHNT and FRNRAP. Trimming pared 7 bases from V and 1 base from J, leaving 22 bases between. The CDR3 has 17 residues. Here the CDR3 DNA reads TGTGCTAGTGTCCCAGTATCGCGGCGGGTGGCGAACACTGAAGCTTTCTTT. The encoded protein is CASVPVSRRVANTEAFF.

This clone was counted at least ten times. The genes are TRBV11-3 and TRBJ2-7; TRBD2 matches at 8 bases. Trimming took 5 bases from V and 7 from J; bases not matched to a gene: 7. Germline V gene sequence: CDR1 SGHNT, CDR2 YENEEA. The CDR3 length is 13 residues. CDR3 protein: CASSQAGVNEQYF. The CDR3 nucleotides read TGTGCCAGCAGCCAAGCGGGAGTAAATGAGCAGTACTTC.

The J gene is TRBJ2-2, the V gene TRBV27; D may be TRBD2 (7 bases). The CDR3 sequence is 18 residues long. CDR1 is MNHEY, CDR2 SMNVEV, per germline (reference sequence). The ends were cut back, 2 bases at V and 5 bases at J, with 21 bases in the middle. In DNA, the CDR3 is TGTGCCAGCAGTTTAAACGATGGACTAGAGGGGGATACCGGGGAGCTGTTTTTT. It codes for CASSLNDGLEGDTGELFF.

This clone was observed many times. The gene calls are TRBV6-1 and TRBJ2-1; D unclear. In germline, CDR1 is MNHNS, CDR2 SASEGT. The CDR3 has 15 residues. Trimming shortened V by 3 bases and J by 4 bases, and 13 bases separated the two germline ends. CDR3 region: CASSEDLGLYNEQFF. The CDR3 bases are TGTGCCAGCAGTGAGGATCTCGGGCTTTACAATGAGCAGTTCTTC.

The chain recombines TRBV28 with TRBJ1-2, with D possibly being TRBD1 (6 bases). The CDR3 has 14 residues. Germline values: CDR1 MDHEN, CDR2 SYDVKM. The V gene lost 5 bases and the J gene lost 8 bases, with 18 bases spanning the gap. The CDR3 DNA reads as TGTGCCAGCAGTCTACCTACGGGGGCGGAGGGCTACACCTTC. It codes for CASSLPTGAEGYTF.

This clone was seen ten or more times. The V call is TRBV6-4, the J call TRBJ2-3; D possibly corresponds to TRBD1 (5 bases). The germline CDR1 and CDR2 sequences are MRHNA and SNTAGT. Trimming took off 3 bases at V and 7 bases at J, with 20 bases between the two ends. The CDR3 covers 16 residues. The CDR3 loop reads CASSEAPTDTQNTQYF. The CDR3 DNA follows: TGTGCCAGCAGTGAGGCGCCGACAGATACGCAGAATACGCAGTATTTT.

This clone was detected only a few times. The gene calls are TRBV20-1 and TRBJ1-4; 7 bases are shared with TRBD1. The V gene's germline CDR1 is DFQATT and CDR2 SNEGSKA (reference sequence). This CDR3 has 14 amino acids. The V and J ends lost 5 bases and 4 bases, in that order; junction bases with no gene match: 7. CDR3 bases: TGCAGTGCTCAACAGGGGACCAATAATGAAAAACTGTTTTTT. Translating it yields CSAQQGTNNEKLFF.

This clone has a handful of counts. The chain employs TRBV20-1 and TRBJ2-1; D may be TRBD2 (6 bases). Trimming removed 0 bases at V and 6 bases at J, with 12 bases between. The CDR3 spans 14 residues. Germline CDR1 DFQATT, CDR2 SNEGSKA (reference sequence). The chain's CDR3 is CSARDGGTTNEQFF. The CDR3 DNA follows: TGCAGTGCTAGAGATGGCGGGACGACCAATGAGCAGTTCTTC.

This clone is termed medium-sized (0.01 to 0.1%). V is TRBV20-1 and J is TRBJ1-6; 8 positions agree with TRBD1. The CDR3 spans 16 residues. The ends lost 6 bases at V and 6 bases at J; junction bases unmatched: 13. CDR1 DFQATT and CDR2 SNEGSKA come from the germline V gene (reference sequence). The CDR3, as DNA: TGCAGTGCCCCTGACAGGGGAGGGGGAATTAATTCACCCCTCCACTTT. Its protein is CSAPDRGGGINSPLHF.